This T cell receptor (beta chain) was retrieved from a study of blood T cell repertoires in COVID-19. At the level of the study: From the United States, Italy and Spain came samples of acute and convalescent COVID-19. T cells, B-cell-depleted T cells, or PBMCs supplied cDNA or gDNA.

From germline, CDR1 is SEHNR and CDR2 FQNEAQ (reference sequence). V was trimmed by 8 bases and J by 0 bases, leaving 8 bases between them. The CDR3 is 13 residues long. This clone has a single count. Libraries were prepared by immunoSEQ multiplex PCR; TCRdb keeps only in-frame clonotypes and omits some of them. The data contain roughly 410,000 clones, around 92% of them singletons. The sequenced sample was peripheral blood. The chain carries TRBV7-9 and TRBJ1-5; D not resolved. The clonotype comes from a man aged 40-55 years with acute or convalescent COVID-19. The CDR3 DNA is TGTGCCAGCGTCGGAGATAGCAATCAGCCCCAGCATTTT. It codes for CASVGDSNQPQHF.